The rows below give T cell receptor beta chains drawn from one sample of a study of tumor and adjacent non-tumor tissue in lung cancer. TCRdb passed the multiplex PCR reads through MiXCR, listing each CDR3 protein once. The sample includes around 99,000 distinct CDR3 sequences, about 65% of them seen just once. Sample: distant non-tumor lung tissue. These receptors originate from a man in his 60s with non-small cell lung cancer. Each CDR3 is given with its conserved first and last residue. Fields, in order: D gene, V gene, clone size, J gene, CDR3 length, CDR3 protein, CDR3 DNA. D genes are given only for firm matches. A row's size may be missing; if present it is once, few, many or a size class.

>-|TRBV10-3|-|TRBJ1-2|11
CAIRGNYGYRF
TGTGCCATCAGGGGGAACTATGGCTACAGGTTC
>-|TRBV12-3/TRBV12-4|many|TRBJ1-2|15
CASSRRGAFGAGYTF
TGTGCCAGCAGCCGGCGGGGGGCCTTCGGGGCTGGCTACACCTTC
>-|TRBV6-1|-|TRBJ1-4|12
CASGGRNEKPFF
TGCGCCAGTGGCGGCAGGAATGAAAAACCGTTTTTT
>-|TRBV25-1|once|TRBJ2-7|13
CASSDGRGKEQCF
TGTGCCAGCAGTGATGGCAGGGGTAAAGAGCAGTGCTTC
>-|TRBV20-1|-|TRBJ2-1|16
CSAPTHLSRSYNEQFF
TGCAGTGCTCCAACCCACCTAAGCCGCTCCTACAATGAGCAGTTCTTC
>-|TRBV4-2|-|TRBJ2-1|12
CTSSRGVNEQFF
TGTACCAGCAGCAGAGGTGTGAATGAGCAGTTCTTC
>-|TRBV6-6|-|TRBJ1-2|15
CASSYFGGMGISYTF
TGTGCCAGTAGTTACTTCGGGGGCATGGGGATAAGCTACACCTTC
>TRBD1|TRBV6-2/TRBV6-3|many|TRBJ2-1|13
CATWTGKFNEQFF
TGTGCCACGTGGACAGGGAAATTCAATGAGCAGTTCTTC
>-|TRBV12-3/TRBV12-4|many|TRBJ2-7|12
CASSHLGYEQYF
TGTGCCAGCAGCCACCTGGGCTACGAGCAGTACTTC
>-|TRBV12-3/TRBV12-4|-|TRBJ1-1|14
CASSFSRTDSEAFF
TGTGCCAGCAGTTTTAGCAGGACTGACAGTGAAGCTTTCTTT
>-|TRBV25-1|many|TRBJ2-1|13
CASSEGYGNEQFF
TGTGCCAGCAGTGAGGGGTACGGCAATGAGCAGTTCTTC
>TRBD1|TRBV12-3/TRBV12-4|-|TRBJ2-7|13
CASSLANGDRGYF
TGTGCCAGCAGTCTTGCCAACGGGGACAGGGGATACTTC
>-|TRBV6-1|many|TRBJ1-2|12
CASSLGYYGYTF
TGTGCCAGCTCCTTAGGCTACTATGGCTACACCTTC
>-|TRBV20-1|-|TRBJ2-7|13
CSARVGGSYEQYF
TGCAGTGCTAGAGTGGGGGGCAGCTACGAGCAGTACTTC
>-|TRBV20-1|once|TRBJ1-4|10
CSAPGERLFF
TGCAGTGCTCCAGGCGAAAGACTGTTTTTT
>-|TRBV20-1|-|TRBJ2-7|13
CSASSGSAYGQYF
TGCAGTGCTAGCTCGGGATCAGCATACGGGCAGTACTTC
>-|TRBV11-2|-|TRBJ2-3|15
CASSLEDTDTDTQYF
TGCGCCAGCAGCTTAGAGGACACGGATACAGATACGCAGTATTTC
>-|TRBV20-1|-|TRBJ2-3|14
CSARDLWNTDTQYF
TGCAGTGCTAGAGATCTTTGGAACACAGATACGCAGTATTTT
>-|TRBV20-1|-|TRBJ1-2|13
CSARGPDGYGYTF
TGCAGTGCTAGAGGTCCTGACGGCTATGGCTACACCTTC
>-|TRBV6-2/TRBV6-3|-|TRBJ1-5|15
CASYKQGGSLQPQHF
TGTGCCAGCTATAAACAAGGAGGAAGTCTTCAGCCCCAGCATTTT
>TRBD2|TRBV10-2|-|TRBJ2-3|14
CAKTSGRAVDTQYF
TGCGCCAAAACTAGCGGGAGGGCCGTAGATACGCAGTATTTT
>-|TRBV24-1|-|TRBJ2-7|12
CATSDSKYEQYF
TGTGCCACCAGTGATTCCAAATACGAGCAGTACTTC
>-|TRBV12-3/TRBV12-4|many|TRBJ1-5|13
CASSLSQPQPQHF
TGTGCCAGCAGTTTATCCCAACCTCAGCCCCAGCATTTT
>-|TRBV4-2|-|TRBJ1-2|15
CGNSQVSGVDYDYTF
TGTGGCAACAGCCAAGTGTCAGGGGTGGACTATGACTACACCTTC
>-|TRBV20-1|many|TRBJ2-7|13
CSASIQVVGEQYF
TGCAGTGCTAGTATACAGGTGGTCGGCGAGCAGTACTTC
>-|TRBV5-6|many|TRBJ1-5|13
CASSLGSNQPQHF
TGTGCCAGCAGCTTAGGCAGCAATCAGCCCCAGCATTTT
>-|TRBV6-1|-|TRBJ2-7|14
CASSDGVGAYGQYF
TGTGCCAGCAGCGATGGCGTAGGGGCCTACGGGCAGTACTTC
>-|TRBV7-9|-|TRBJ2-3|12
CVSSLVGGAQYF
TGTGTCAGCAGCTTGGTAGGGGGTGCGCAGTATTTT
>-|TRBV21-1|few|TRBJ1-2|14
CASSKGAARGGYTF
TGTGCCAGCAGCAAAGGGGCAGCCCGGGGTGGCTACACCTTC
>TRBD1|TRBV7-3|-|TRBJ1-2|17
CASSLRTRDSSNYGYTF
TGTGCCAGCAGCTTACGGACGCGGGACAGTTCTAACTATGGCTACACCTTC
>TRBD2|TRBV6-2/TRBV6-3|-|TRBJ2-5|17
CARSSPGLAVYHETQCF
TGTGCCAGAAGTTCCCCGGGACTAGCGGTGTACCATGAGACCCAGTGCTTC
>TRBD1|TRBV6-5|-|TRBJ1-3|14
CANRSTGPGNTIYF
TGTGCCAACAGGTCGACAGGGCCCGGAAACACCATATATTTT
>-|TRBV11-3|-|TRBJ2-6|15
CASGQQGSGANVPTF
TGTGCCAGCGGGCAACAGGGTTCTGGGGCCAACGTCCCGACTTTC
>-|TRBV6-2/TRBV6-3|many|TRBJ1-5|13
CASSYSKNQPQHF
TGTGCCAGCAGTTACTCGAAGAATCAGCCCCAGCATTTT
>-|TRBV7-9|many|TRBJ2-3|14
CASSLATGPDTQYF
TGTGCCAGCAGCTTAGCCACAGGCCCAGATACGCAGTATTTT
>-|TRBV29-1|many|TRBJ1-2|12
CSVGPTGNGYTF
TGCAGCGTTGGACCCACAGGGAACGGCTACACCTTC
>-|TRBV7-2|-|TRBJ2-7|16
CASSPWGTLGEYEQYF
TGTGCCAGCAGCCCTTGGGGGACTCTGGGTGAATACGAGCAGTACTTC
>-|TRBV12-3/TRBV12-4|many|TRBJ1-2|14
CASRPQTGNYGYTF
TGTGCCAGCAGGCCCCAAACAGGAAACTATGGCTACACCTTC
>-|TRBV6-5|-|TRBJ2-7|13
CASSHMLGYEQYF
TGTGCCAGCAGCCACATGTTGGGCTACGAGCAGTACTTC
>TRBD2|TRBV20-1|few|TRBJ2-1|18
CSARGFELVAGVGNEQFF
TGCAGTGCTAGAGGGTTTGAGTTAGTAGCGGGAGTTGGCAATGAGCAGTTCTTC
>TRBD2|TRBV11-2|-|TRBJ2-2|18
CASSSGVAGAMNTGELFF
TGTGCCAGCAGCTCGGGAGTAGCGGGAGCAATGAACACCGGGGAGCTGTTTTTC
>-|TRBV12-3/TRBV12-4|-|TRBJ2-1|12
CASTPGTGAMFF
TGTGCCAGCACGCCCGGGACGGGGGCTATGTTCTTC
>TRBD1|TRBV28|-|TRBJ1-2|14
CASSGKGAGYGYTF
TGTGCCAGCAGTGGCAAGGGGGCAGGCTATGGCTACACCTTC
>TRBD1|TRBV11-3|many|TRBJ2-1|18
CASSLEFPGGQGAHEQFF
TGTGCCAGCAGCTTAGAATTCCCTGGAGGACAGGGGGCCCATGAGCAGTTCTTC
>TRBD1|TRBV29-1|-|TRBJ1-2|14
CSALERGRTHGYTF
TGCAGCGCTCTGGAGAGGGGGCGAACCCATGGCTACACCTTC
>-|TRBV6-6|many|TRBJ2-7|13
CASSYSGNYEQYF
TGTGCCAGCAGTTACTCCGGGAATTACGAGCAGTACTTC
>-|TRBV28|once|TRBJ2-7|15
CASSTLGQINYEQYF
TGTGCCAGCAGCACCCTCGGACAGATTAATTACGAGCAGTACTTC
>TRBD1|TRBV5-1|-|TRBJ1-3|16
CAGRQTGTDSGNTIYF
TGCGCCGGTAGACAGACCGGGACAGACTCTGGAAACACCATATATTTT